This T cell receptor (beta chain) originates from a study of T cell responses to AZD1222 COVID-19 vaccine. The repertoire was sequenced with immunoSEQ multiplex PCR; TCRdb's copy has only in-frame clones and lacks some. Of 130,000 to 150,000 clones listed, 75% to 95% are singletons. Notes on this clone: The antigen is not known.

Findings and caveats of the study: The donors showed a predominance of white British ancestry and of females, with possible underestimation of clonal diversity. Among those given AZD1222, only five or six were seropositive at baseline.

The sequenced sample was peripheral blood, obtained on day 0 of MenACWY control vaccination. This clonotype was sampled from an adult in good health.

CDR3 sequence: CASSFGSSNSPLHF. The CDR3 nucleotides read TGCGCCAGCAGCTTCGGCAGCTCCAATTCACCCCTCCACTTT. This chain joins TRBV5-1 and TRBJ1-6, with D unclear. Germline CDR1 reads SGHRS; CDR2 reads YFSETQ. Trimming took 2 bases from V and 7 from J, leaving 10 bases between them. The CDR3 totals 14 residues. Full variable domain (remainder filled in from reference TRBV5-1 and TRBJ1-6): KAGVTQTPRYLIKTRGQQVTLSCSPISGHRSVSWYQQTPGQGLQFLFEYFSETQRNKGNFPGRFSGRQFSNSRSEMNVSTLELGDSALYLCASSFGSSNSPLHFGNGTRLTVT.